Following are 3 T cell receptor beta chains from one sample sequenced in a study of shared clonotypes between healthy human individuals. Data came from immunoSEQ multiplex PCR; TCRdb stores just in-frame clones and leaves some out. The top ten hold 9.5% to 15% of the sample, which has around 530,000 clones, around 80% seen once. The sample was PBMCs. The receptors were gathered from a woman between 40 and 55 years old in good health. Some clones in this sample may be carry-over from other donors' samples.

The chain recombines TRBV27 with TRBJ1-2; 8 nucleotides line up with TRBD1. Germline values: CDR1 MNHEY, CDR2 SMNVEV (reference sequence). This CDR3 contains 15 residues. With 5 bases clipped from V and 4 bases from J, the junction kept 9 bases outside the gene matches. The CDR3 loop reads CASSILGTGGYGYTF. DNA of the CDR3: TGTGCCAGCAGTATACTCGGGACAGGCGGCTATGGCTACACCTTC.

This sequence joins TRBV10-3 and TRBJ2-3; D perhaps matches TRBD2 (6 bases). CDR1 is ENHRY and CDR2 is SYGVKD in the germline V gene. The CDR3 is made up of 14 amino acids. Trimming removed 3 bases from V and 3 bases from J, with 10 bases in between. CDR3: CAISDGGNTDTQYF. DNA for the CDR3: TGTGCCATCAGTGATGGAGGGAATACAGATACGCAGTATTTT.

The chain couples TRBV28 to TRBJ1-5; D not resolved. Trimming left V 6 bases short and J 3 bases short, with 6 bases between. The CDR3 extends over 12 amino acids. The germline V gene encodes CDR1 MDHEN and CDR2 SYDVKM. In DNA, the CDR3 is TGTGCCAGCAGGAGACTCAATCAGCCCCAGCATTTT. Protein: CASRRLNQPQHF.